This entry features one TCR beta chain sequence. Its antigen is not yet known. No base-level quality is on record; no much larger clone is a single base apart. In the germline V gene, CDR1 corresponds to SGHTA and CDR2 to FQGNSA. Trimmed from V: 2 bases; trimmed from J: 4 bases; junction bases lacking a gene match: 6. The CDR3 runs 15 amino acids, cysteine and phenylalanine included. This entry keeps only the CDR3 DNA: 45 bases, framed from base 1. The data are from a study of blood T cells in healthy people across ages (dated by TCRdb to 2013 to 2016). Study-wide context: In model experiments, template switching captured about one uniquely barcoded TCR beta cDNA molecule for every two T cells. Using deep sequencing normalized with unique cDNA molecular identifiers, the study measured how TCR beta repertoire diversity changes with age. Donors were grouped into four age groups: young (average approximately 15 years), middle-aged (39), aged (62) and long-lived (approximately 75). Using the same blood draw, the study looked at two additional independent replicas of 1 million unique cDNA reads for two donors, one aged 18 to 30 and the other aged 80 or older. General findings and caveats noted by the study authors: As age increased, observed TCR beta diversity per million T cells dropped in a roughly linear way, and a significant reduction was already evident by age 40. Compared with the aged group, more naive CD4+ T cells, fewer expanded clones and increased TCR diversity were shown by the long-lived group, suggesting age selection. Estimates of total diversity from one million sequenced T cells were regarded as lower bounds and underestimates. Because profiling used bulk unsorted PBMCs, naive and antigen-experienced compartments could not be compared conclusively. There was a strong correlation between observed TCR beta diversity and the percentage of naive T cells measured by flow cytometry. The CMV infection status of donors was not known, potentially confounding age-related changes in expanded clonotypes.

The library was obtained by 5' RACE. Sequencing used an Illumina HiSeq 2500. A second PCR of roughly 7 to 12 cycles was run with a J-beta primer mix and a sample-barcoded 5' primer. A unique molecular identifier was introduced onto each TCR beta cDNA molecule by a template-switch 5' adaptor carrying 12 random nucleotides. Each sample yielded at least 2.5 million CDR3-containing paired-end reads. The Mint cDNA synthesis kit, primed by a TRBC-specific oligonucleotide, was used to synthesize first-strand cDNA from all RNA. Following uracil-DNA glycosylase treatment, all cDNA underwent a first 18-cycle PCR with the universal primers M1SS and BC2_uni_R. The published analysis was carried out like this. For normalization, 1 million high-quality reads, each with a distinct molecular identifier, were randomly selected from each sample. Reads sharing molecular identifiers were discarded rather than binned into consensus sequences. MiTCR, set to a Q25 quality threshold and the strictest error-elimination algorithm, was used for CDR3 identification, clonotype clustering and error correction. A nonparametric unseen species model with Euler transformation was used to estimate lower-bound total TCR beta diversity. TCRdb applied fastp at Q25 and MiXCR to the public reads, then kept only in-frame beta chains. Merged by CDR3 protein, the rows form single entries marked with the most common genes and DNA. Here the V and J calls rest on TCRdb's processing, not on the authors' analysis. For this sample there are approximately 800,000 distinct CDR3 sequences; 25% appear just once. The ten biggest clones cover around 3.6% of the sample.

The 39 donors, aged roughly 6 to 95 years, were systemically healthy Caucasian individuals from Russia. Each donor gave approximately 9.3 milliliters of peripheral blood, collected into EDTA-treated Vacutainer tubes. PBMCs were isolated by Ficoll-Paque density-gradient centrifugation, with at least 7 million obtained per sample. Total RNA was extracted from PBMCs with Trizol reagent, with at least 5.5 micrograms obtained per sample. The percentages of naive CD45RAhigh/CD27high T cells were determined by flow cytometry on a PBMC aliquot from every donor. The data also belong to a second study, concerning T cells of mothers and their children. The second study, in turn, reports: Nine systemically healthy Caucasian individuals served as donors, namely three mothers together with their six children. cDNA synthesis consumed the entire amount of extracted RNA, loaded at about 1.6 ug RNA in each 15 ul reaction. Sample barcodes and 2-4 random nucleotides were added via the M1S primer in the second PCR. More than 8 million TCR beta CDR3 reads were obtained from each mother, and 2.5 million to 3 million reads were obtained from each child. Thymic selection shapes the output of TCR recombination in a similar way in related and unrelated pairs, and inherited differences have a minor effect. Normalized repertoire overlap was always found to be slightly, but never significantly, higher in related mother-child pairs than in unrelated mother-child pairs. No persistent microchimeric T cell clones were found, with a detection sensitivity of approximately 100 clones per million clonotypes. To look for features that set related mother-child pairs apart from unrelated individuals, the researchers ran deep NGS to compare the TCR beta repertoires of mothers and children. On average, the children were roughly 11 +/- 4 years old, while the mothers were roughly 40 +/- 4 years old. Libraries were sequenced on Illumina HiSeq 2000 with 100+100 nt paired-end reads after adapter ligation with NEBNext reagents. To prevent cross-contamination, the mother and child libraries were prepared a month apart and were sequenced in separate runs. Each donor had between roughly 450,000 and 2,100,000 distinct TCR beta clonotypes identified. Naive TCR beta clonotypes were estimated from low-frequency clonotypes matched to each donor's FACS-determined naive share, without sorting.

The chain employs TRBV7-2 and TRBJ1-1, with TRBD1 matching 8 junction bases. The specimen sequenced was blood. The sequence was collected from a boy between 10 and 17 years old in good health. At the DNA level, the sequence is TGTGCCAGCAGCTTATTTCCAGGGGGCAGCACTGAAGCTTTCTTT. This is translated as CASSLFPGGSTEAFF.